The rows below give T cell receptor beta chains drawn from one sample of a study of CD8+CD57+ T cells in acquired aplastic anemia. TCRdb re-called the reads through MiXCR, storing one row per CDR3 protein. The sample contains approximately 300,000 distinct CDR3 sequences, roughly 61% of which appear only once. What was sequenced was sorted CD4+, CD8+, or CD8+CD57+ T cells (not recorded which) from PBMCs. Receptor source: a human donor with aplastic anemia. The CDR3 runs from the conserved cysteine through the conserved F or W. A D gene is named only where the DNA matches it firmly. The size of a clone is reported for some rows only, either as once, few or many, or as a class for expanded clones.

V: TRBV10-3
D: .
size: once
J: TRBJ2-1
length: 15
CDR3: CAISESIGTFNEQFF
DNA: TGTGCCATCAGTGAGTCGATAGGGACTTTCAATGAGCAGTTCTTC

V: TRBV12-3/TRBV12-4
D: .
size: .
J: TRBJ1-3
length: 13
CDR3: CASSLAGTTLIYF
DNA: TGTGCCAGCAGTTTAGCCGGGACGACTCTTATATATTTT

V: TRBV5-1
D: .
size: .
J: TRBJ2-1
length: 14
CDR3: CASRDRAMYNEQFF
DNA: TGCGCCAGCAGAGACCGGGCCATGTACAATGAGCAGTTCTTC

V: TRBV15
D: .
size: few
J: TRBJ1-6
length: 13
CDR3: CATSPFLRSPLHF
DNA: TGTGCCACCAGCCCGTTCTTACGTTCACCCCTCCACTTT

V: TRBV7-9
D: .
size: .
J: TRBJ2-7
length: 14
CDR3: CASSPGDMRYEQYF
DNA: TGTGCCAGCAGCCCTGGTGATATGCGATACGAGCAGTACTTC

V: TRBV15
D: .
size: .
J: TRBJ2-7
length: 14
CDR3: CATGRGFDGGEQYF
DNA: TGTGCCACTGGCAGAGGTTTCGACGGGGGCGAGCAGTACTTC

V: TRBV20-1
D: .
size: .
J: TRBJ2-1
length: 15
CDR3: CSARDPSRSGDEQFF
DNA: TGCAGTGCTAGAGACCCCTCGCGGTCAGGGGATGAGCAGTTCTTC

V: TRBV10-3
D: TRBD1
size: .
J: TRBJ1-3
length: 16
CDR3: CAITPSFGQGGNTIYF
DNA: TGTGCCATCACCCCTTCTTTCGGACAGGGTGGAAACACCATATATTTT

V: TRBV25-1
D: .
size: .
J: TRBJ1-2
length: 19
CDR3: CASSDLPGSKASANYGYTF
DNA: TGTGCCAGCAGTGACCTCCCGGGGTCTAAGGCCTCAGCTAACTATGGCTACACCTTC

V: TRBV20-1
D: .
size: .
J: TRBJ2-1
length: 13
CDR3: CSARDFQYNEQFF
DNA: TGCAGTGCTAGAGATTTCCAGTACAATGAGCAGTTCTTC

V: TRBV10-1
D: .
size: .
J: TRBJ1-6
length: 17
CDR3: CASSEGQGGSYNSPLHF
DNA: TGCGCCAGCAGTGAAGGGCAGGGAGGATCCTATAATTCACCCCTCCACTTT

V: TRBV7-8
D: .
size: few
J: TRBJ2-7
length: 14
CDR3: CASSLQGRPYEQYF
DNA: TGTGCCAGCAGCTTACAGGGGAGGCCCTACGAGCAGTACTTC

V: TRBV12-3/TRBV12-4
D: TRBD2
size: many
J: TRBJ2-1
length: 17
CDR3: CASSFLPKAGGYNEQFF
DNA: TGTGCCAGCAGTTTCCTGCCTAAAGCGGGGGGATACAATGAGCAGTTCTTC

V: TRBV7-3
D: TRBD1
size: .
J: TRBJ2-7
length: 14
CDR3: CASIPDRGSDEQYF
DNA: TGTGCCAGCATCCCGGACAGGGGGTCCGACGAGCAGTACTTC

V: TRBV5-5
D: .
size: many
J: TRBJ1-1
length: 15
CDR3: CASRDAGVAGTEAFF
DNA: TGTGCCAGCAGGGATGCAGGGGTGGCGGGGACTGAAGCTTTCTTT

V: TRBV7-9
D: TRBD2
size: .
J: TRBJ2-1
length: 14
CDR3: CASKLTSGYNEQFF
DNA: TGTGCCAGCAAACTGACTAGCGGCTACAATGAGCAGTTCTTC

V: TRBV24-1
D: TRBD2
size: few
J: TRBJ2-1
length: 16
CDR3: CATSERGASGSNEQFF
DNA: TGTGCCACCAGTGAGCGGGGGGCTAGCGGGAGTAATGAGCAGTTCTTC

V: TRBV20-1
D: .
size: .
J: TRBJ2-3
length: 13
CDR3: CSAREGAQDTQYF
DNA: TGCAGTGCTAGAGAGGGGGCACAAGATACGCAGTATTTT

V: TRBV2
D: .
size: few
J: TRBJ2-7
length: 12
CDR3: CAAKGTAYEQYF
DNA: TGTGCCGCCAAGGGCACAGCCTACGAGCAGTACTTC

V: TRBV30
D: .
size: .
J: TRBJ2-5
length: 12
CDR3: CAWSVPKETQYF
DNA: TGTGCCTGGAGTGTCCCGAAAGAGACCCAGTACTTC

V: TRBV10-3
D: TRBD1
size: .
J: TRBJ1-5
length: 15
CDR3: CAISESTGANQPQHF
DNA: TGTGCCATCAGTGAGTCGACAGGGGCAAATCAGCCCCAGCATTTT

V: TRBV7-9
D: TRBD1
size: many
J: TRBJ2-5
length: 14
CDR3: CASSTGQLSETQYF
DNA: TGTGCCAGCAGCACGGGACAGTTATCGGAGACCCAGTACTTC

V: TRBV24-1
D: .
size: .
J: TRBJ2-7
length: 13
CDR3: CATSDRGSYEQYF
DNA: TGTGCCACCAGTGACCGTGGCAGCTACGAGCAGTACTTC

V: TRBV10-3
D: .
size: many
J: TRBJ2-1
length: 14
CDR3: CAISERVEYNEQFF
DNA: TGTGCCATCAGTGAGAGGGTTGAATACAATGAGCAGTTCTTC

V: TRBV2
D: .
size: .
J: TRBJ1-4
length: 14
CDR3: CASSLEMANERLFF
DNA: TGTGCCAGCAGCTTGGAGATGGCTAATGAGAGACTGTTTTTT

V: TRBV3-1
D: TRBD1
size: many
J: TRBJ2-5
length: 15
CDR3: CASSHLGQGEQTQYF
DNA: TGTGCCAGCAGCCACCTGGGACAGGGTGAACAGACCCAGTACTTC

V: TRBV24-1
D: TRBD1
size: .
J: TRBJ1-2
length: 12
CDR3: CATSRTGGGYTF
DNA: TGTGCCACCAGCCGGACAGGGGGCGGCTACACCTTC

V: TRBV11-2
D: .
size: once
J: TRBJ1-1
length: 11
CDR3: CASSLSQEAFF
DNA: TGTGCCAGCAGCTTATCTCAGGAAGCTTTCTTT

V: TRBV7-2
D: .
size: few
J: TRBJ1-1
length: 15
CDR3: CASRLTGAMNTEAFF
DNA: TGTGCCAGCAGACTAACAGGCGCGATGAACACTGAAGCTTTCTTT

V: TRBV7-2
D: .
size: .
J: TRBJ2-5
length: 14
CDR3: CASSLGRGGEAQYF
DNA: TGTGCCAGCAGCTTAGGGAGAGGGGGGGAGGCCCAGTACTTC

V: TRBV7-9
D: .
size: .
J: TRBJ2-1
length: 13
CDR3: CASSLRGVDEQFF
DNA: TGTGCCAGCAGCTTAAGAGGTGTGGATGAGCAGTTCTTC

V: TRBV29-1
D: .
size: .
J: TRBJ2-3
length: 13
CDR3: CSVEGADTDTQYF
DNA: TGCAGCGTTGAGGGGGCAGACACAGATACGCAGTATTTT

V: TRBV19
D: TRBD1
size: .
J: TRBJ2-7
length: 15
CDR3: CASSSTGQGFHEQYF
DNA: TGTGCCAGTAGTTCTACGGGACAGGGGTTCCACGAGCAGTACTTC

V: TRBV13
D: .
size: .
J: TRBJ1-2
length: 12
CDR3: CASSMGAYGYTF
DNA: TGTGCCAGCAGCATGGGGGCCTATGGCTACACCTTC

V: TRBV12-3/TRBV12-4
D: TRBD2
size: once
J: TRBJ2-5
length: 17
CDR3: CASSLRAGGLISETQYF
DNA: TGTGCCAGCAGTTTACGAGCGGGGGGCCTCATTTCGGAGACCCAGTACTTC

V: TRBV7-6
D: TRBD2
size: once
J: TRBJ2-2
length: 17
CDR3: CASSLRGGDVDTGELFF
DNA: TGTGCCAGCAGCTTGCGCGGGGGGGACGTGGACACCGGGGAGCTGTTTTTC

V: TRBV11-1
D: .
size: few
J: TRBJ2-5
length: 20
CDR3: CASSRQRSFYRADRSETQYF
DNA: TGTGCCAGCAGCCGCCAGCGTTCGTTTTATCGGGCAGATCGATCGGAGACCCAGTACTTC

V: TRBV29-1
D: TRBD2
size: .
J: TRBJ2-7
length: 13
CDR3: CSARAGDSYEQYF
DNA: TGCAGCGCCAGAGCGGGGGACTCCTACGAGCAGTACTTC

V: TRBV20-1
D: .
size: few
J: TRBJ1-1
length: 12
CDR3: CSAMRGGTEAFF
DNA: TGCAGTGCTATGCGAGGAGGCACTGAAGCTTTCTTT

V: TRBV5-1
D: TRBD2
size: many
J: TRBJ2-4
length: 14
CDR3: CASSAGDGIDIQYF
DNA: TGCGCCAGCAGCGCGGGGGATGGGATAGACATTCAGTACTTC

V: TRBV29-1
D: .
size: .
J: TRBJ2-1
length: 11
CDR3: CSVVRYNEQFF
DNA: TGCAGCGTTGTGCGGTACAATGAGCAGTTCTTC

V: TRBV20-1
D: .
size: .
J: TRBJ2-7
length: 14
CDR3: CSASGDVVSYEQYF
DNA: TGCAGTGCTTCCGGGGACGTAGTATCCTACGAGCAGTACTTC

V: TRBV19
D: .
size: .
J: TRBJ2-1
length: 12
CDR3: CASDSGYNEQFF
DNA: TGTGCCAGCGATAGCGGTTACAATGAGCAGTTCTTC

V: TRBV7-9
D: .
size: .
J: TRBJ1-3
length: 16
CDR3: CANSRTEINSGNTIYF
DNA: TGTGCCAACAGCCGGACAGAGATAAACTCTGGAAACACCATATATTTT

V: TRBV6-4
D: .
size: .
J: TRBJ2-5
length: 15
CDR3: CASSDSTYGEETQYF
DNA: TGTGCCAGCAGTGACTCGACTTACGGGGAAGAGACCCAGTACTTC

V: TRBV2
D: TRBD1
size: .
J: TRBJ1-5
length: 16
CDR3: CASRVPGQGINQPQHF
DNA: TGTGCCAGCAGGGTCCCGGGACAGGGGATAAATCAGCCCCAGCATTTT

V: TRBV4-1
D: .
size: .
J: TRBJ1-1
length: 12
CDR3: CASSQRNTEAFF
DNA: TGCGCCAGCAGCCAAAGAAACACTGAAGCTTTCTTT

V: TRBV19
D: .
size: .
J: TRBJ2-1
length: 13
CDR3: CASGHDSYNEQFF
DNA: TGTGCCAGTGGCCACGACAGTTATAATGAGCAGTTCTTC

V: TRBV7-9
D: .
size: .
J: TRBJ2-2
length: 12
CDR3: CASTPVPGELFF
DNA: TGTGCCAGCACCCCCGTCCCCGGGGAGCTGTTTTTT

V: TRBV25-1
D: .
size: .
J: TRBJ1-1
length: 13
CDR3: CASSVERNTEAFF
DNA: TGTGCCAGCAGTGTGGAAAGGAACACTGAAGCTTTCTTT

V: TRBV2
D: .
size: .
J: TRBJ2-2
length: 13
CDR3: CASSAGNTGELFF
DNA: TGTGCCAGCAGTGCCGGGAACACCGGGGAGCTGTTTTTT

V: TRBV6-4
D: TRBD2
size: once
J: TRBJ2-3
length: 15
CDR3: CASTEGLAETDTQYF
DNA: TGTGCCAGCACCGAAGGACTAGCGGAGACAGATACGCAGTATTTT

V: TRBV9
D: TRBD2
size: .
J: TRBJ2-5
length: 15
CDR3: CASSVSLAGEETQYF
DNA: TGTGCCAGCAGCGTCAGTCTAGCGGGAGAAGAGACCCAGTACTTC

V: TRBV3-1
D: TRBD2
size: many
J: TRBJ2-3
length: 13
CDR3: CASSQGLADTQYF
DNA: TGTGCCAGCAGCCAAGGACTAGCGGATACGCAGTATTTT

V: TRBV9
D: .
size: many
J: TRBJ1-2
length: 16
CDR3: CASSVDGQADNYGYTF
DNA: TGTGCCAGCAGCGTAGACGGGCAGGCTGATAACTATGGCTACACCTTC

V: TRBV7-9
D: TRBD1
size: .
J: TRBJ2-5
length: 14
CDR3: CASSLPGQAETQYF
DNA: TGTGCCAGCAGCTTACCCGGACAGGCAGAGACCCAGTACTTC

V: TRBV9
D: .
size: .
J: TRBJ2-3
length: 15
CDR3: CASSVAPGAEDTQYF
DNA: TGTGCCAGCAGCGTAGCCCCGGGAGCCGAGGATACGCAGTATTTT